The clone carrying this T cell receptor beta chain appeared many times. Its antigen is as yet unknown. The data belong to a study of T-cell reconstitution after alpha-beta-depleted transplantation in children. Study results and limitations: Some patients' high day-60 TCRbeta diversity was traced to surviving recipient T cells and thymic progenitors. Reportedly, roughly two months post-transplant, alpha-beta T cells arose from several hundred expanded graft clones. Newly produced T cells mostly accounted for T-cell counts and diversity one year post-transplant.

TCRbeta library construction was performed incorporating unique molecular identifiers. MiXCR, run by TCRdb on the PCR reads, gives a single entry per CDR3 protein. The sample consists of 750,000 to 950,000 distinct CDR3 sequences, about 16% of them appearing once. The CDR3 sequence is 15 residues long. Germline V CDR1 and CDR2: LNHNV, YYDKDF (reference sequence). Trimming pared 3 bases from V and 0 bases from J, leaving 9 bases between. Sequences were derived from PBMCs, mostly from graft donor cells, sampled 360 days after TCRalphabeta/CD19-depleted stem cell transplant. This rearrangement joins TRBV15 to TRBJ2-1, with D unclear. This receptor was obtained from a male patient younger than 18 who had a stem cell transplant for acute lymphoblastic leukemia, so the T cells may come from the graft donor. DNA for the CDR3: TGTGCCACCAGCAGTTCCGGAGACTCCTACAATGAGCAGTTCTTC. Translated: CATSSSGDSYNEQFF.